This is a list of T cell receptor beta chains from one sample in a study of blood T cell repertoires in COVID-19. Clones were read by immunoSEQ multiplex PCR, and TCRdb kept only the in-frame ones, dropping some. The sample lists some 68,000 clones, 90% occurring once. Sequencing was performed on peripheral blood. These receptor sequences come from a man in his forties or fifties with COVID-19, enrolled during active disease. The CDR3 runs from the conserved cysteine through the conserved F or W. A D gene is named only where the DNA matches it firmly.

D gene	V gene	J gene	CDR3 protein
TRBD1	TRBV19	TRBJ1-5	CASSSPDRAPQPQHF
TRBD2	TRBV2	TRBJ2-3	CASTVTSGRWNTQYF
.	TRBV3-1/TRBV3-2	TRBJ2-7	CASSQGAISSYEQYF
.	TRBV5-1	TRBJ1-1	CASSLGKGDTEAFF
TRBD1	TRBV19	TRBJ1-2	CASSRQGPNYGYTF
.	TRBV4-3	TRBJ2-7	CASSQARSYEQYF
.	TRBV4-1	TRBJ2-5	CASSQEITGQETQYF
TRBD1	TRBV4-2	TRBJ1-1	CASSGTGGNTEAFF
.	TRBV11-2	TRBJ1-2	CASSLEPEALWDYGYTF
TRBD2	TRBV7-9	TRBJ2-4	CASSLGPSGGPAKNIQYF
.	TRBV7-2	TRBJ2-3	CASSPGPSPDTQYF
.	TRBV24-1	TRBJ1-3	CATSDHGQGNTIYF
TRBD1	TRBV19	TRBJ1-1	CASSIQGGRIGEAFF
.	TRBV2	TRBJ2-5	CASSEEPLAIETQYF
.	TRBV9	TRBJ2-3	CASSVPLEPNTDTQYF
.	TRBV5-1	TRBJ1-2	CASSLELSYYGYTF
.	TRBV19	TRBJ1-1	CASSILGLSNTEAFF
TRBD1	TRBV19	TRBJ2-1	CASSISGQGGYNEQFF
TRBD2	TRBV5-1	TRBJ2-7	CASSLSSGRSEQYF
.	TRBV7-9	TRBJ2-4	CASSLGSMRVRAKNIQYF
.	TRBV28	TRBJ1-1	CASGETGNTEAFF
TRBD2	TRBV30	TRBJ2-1	CAWTWGGSLYNEQFF
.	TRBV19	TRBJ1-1	CATVNPGGNTEAFF
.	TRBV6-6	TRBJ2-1	CASSYLSYNEQFF
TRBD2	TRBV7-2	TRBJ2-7	CASSLKSGLAKTYEQYF
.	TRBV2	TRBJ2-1	CAGGSDSHNEQFF
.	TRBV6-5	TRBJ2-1	CASRKPKSDEQFF
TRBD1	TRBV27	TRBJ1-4	CASSPGQGATGEKLFF
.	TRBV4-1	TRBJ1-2	CASSQPLTYGYTF
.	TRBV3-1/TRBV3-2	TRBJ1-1	CASSQVTGNTEAFF
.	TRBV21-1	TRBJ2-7	CASSKALLLAGGPCYEQYF
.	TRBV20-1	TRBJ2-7	CSARAAYEQYF
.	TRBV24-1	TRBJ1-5	CATSDPHSGGDQPQHF
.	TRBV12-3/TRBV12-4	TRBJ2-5	CASSQGTQETQYF
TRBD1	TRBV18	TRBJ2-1	CASSPSGGLEQFF
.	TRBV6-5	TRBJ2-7	CASSYSRQSYEQYF